This note documents a single T cell receptor (beta chain) sequence. These data come from a study of T cell changes during pregnancy in multiple sclerosis. TCRdb's table, derived via immunoSEQ multiplex PCR, lists solely in-frame clones and lacks some. The repertoire includes around 83,000 clones, 85% to 95% of them detected once, and 0.45% to 0.55% sits in the top ten. The V end was cut by 4 bases, the J end by 0 bases, with 5 bases between. Per germline, CDR1 KGHSH and CDR2 LQKENI. CDR3 size: 13 residues. Sequenced here: CD4+ T cells from peripheral blood mononuclear cells, sampled in the second trimester of pregnancy. The chain carries TRBV18 and TRBJ2-3; unclear D gene. The TCR sequence derives from a female donor with multiple sclerosis, enrolled in a pregnancy study. CDR3 bases: TGTGCCAGCTCACGCACTAGCACAGATACGCAGTATTTT. Translation: CASSRTSTDTQYF. Supplemented by reference TRBV18 and TRBJ2-3, the full variable domain reads NAGVMQNPRHLVRRRGQEARLRCSPMKGHSHVYWYRQLPEEGLKFMVYLQKENIIDESGMPKERFSAEFPKEGPSILRIQQVVRGDSAAYFCASSRTSTDTQYFGPGTRLTVL.